One TCR beta chain is described in this entry. Its matching antigen is unknown. cDNA libraries for TCR beta contained unique molecular identifiers. Each CDR3 protein gets one entry after TCRdb re-called the PCR reads with MiXCR. The sample lists hundreds of thousands of distinct CDR3 sequences, around 27% occurring once. Germline assignment: CDR1 SGHRS and CDR2 YFSETQ. V shed 4 bases and J shed 5 bases, with 11 bases lying between them. The length of the CDR3 is 13 residues. This entry comes from a study of post-analysis software for immune sequencing data. Study details: The study covered relapsing-remitting, secondary progressive and progressive-relapsing courses of multiple sclerosis. Overall study results and limits: TRBV5-6, TRBV5-1 and TRBV20-1 belonged to a set of about 5 TRBV segments that were more frequent in patients than controls. Compared against controls, patients with multiple sclerosis displayed significantly lower normalized Chao1 diversity. F measure showed strong co-clustering of same-batch samples.

V usage is TRBV5-1 and J usage is TRBJ2-3; D is undetermined. The sequence came from a girl between 5 and 17 years old with multiple sclerosis. Sequencing was done on a sample of blood. This CDR3 is CASSPRRQDTQYF. CDR3 bases: TGCGCCAGCAGCCCCCGGCGGCAAGATACGCAGTATTTT. The full variable domain, in which reference TRBV5-1 and TRBJ2-3 provide the parts outside the CDR3, is KAGVTQTPRYLIKTRGQQVTLSCSPISGHRSVSWYQQTPGQGLQFLFEYFSETQRNKGNFPGRFSGRQFSNSRSEMNVSTLELGDSALYLCASSPRRQDTQYFGPGTRLTVL.